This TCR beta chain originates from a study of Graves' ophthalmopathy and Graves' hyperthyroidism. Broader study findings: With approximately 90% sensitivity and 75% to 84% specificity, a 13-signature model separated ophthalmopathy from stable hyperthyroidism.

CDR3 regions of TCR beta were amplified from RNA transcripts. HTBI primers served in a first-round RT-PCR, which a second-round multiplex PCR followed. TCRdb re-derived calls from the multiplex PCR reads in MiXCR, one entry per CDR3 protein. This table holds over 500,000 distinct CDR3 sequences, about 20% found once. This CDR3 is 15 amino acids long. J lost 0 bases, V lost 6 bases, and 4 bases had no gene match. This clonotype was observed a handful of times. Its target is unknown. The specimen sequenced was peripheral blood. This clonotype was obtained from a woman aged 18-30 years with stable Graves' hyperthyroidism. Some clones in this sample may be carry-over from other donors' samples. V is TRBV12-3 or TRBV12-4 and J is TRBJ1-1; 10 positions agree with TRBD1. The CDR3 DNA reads TGTGCCAGCAGGGGGACAGGGGTTGTGAACACTGAAGCTTTCTTT. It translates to CASRGTGVVNTEAFF.